A single sample gave rise to the 29 T cell receptor beta chains below, sequenced in a study of blood T cell repertoires in COVID-19. Some clones are missing from TCRdb's copy, which holds only in-frame ones; the method was immunoSEQ multiplex PCR. The sample yields 40,000 or so clones, around 90% seen once. The sample taken for sequencing was peripheral blood. All receptors come from a man between 60 and 75 years old with active or convalescent COVID-19.

V and J are TRBV6-6 and TRBJ2-5; 7 bases align to TRBD1. Germline CDR1 reads MNHNY; CDR2 reads SVGAGI (reference sequence). CDR3 size: 15 residues. V was pared by 6 bases and J by 7 bases, with 14 bases of the junction left unmatched. CDR3 coding DNA: TGTGCCAGCAGCCCAATTAGAGGGGGCCGCTTGACCCAGTACTTC. This sequence encodes CASSPIRGGRLTQYF.

V is TRBV5-4 and J is TRBJ1-3; 7 nucleotides match TRBD1. CDR3 length: 16 amino acids. CDR1 SGHNT and CDR2 YYREEE come from the germline V gene (reference sequence). The V segment lost 0 bases and the J segment 0 bases; nucleotides outside the gene matches: 3. CDR3 nucleotides: TGTGCCAGCAGCTTGGCCGGACAGGCCTCTGGAAACACCATATATTTT. It yields the protein CASSLAGQASGNTIYF.

V gene TRBV18 combines with J gene TRBJ1-4; D not resolved. Per germline, CDR1 KGHSH and CDR2 LQKENI. The CDR3 contains 14 residues. Trimming took off 4 bases at V and 8 bases at J, with 14 bases between the two ends. The CDR3 sequence: CASSRAGGGEKLFF. The CDR3 DNA sequence: TGTGCCAGCTCACGGGCAGGTGGAGGCGAAAAACTGTTTTTT.

This clone was detected a few times. CDR3 sequence (DNA): TGCGCCAGCAGCTTGGGGACTAGGCGGGCCATTCAGTACTTC. It yields the protein CASSLGTRRAIQYF. The J gene is TRBJ2-4, the V gene TRBV5-1, with 7 bases lining up with TRBD2. With V trimmed by 0 bases and J by 9 bases, 6 bases remained unmatched. The CDR3 has 14 amino acids. From germline, CDR1 is SGHRS and CDR2 YFSETQ.

This chain joins TRBV24-1 and TRBJ2-5, with D tentatively TRBD2 (6 bases). CDR3 size: 15 residues. V was cut by 3 bases and J by 4 bases, with 14 bases left in between. Germline V lookup: CDR1 KGHDR, CDR2 SFDVKD. The CDR3 protein is CATSDPGGAGETQYF. The CDR3 DNA reads TGTGCCACCAGTGATCCCGGGGGAGCGGGAGAGACCCAGTACTTC.

This rearrangement joins TRBV2 to TRBJ1-4; the match to TRBD1 covers 7 bases. The CDR3 covers 14 residues. V lost 7 bases, J lost 7 bases, and 9 bases stayed unmatched. From germline, CDR1 is SNHLY and CDR2 FYNNEI. CDR3 amino acids: CASNRDSRIEKLFF. CDR3 DNA: TGTGCCAGCAACCGGGACAGTCGAATTGAAAAACTGTTTTTT.

The chain is built from TRBV6-5 and TRBJ1-1; D is ambiguous. Trimming left V 2 bases short and J 0 bases short, with 4 bases between. This CDR3 spans 13 amino acids. CDR1 is MNHEY, CDR2 SVGAGI, per germline. Here the CDR3 DNA reads TGTGCCAGCAGTTACGGCATGAACACTGAAGCTTTCTTT. Translation: CASSYGMNTEAFF.

For the CDR3, the DNA is TGCGCCAGCAGCCAAGGCACTAGCGGGAGGTACGAGCAGTACTTC. Amino acids: CASSQGTSGRYEQYF. This rearrangement joins TRBV4-1 to TRBJ2-7, with TRBD2 matching 12 bases. V trimming: 1 base; J trimming: 4 bases; junction bases outside the gene matches: 2. This CDR3 has 15 amino acids. Germline assignment: CDR1 MGHRA and CDR2 YSYEKL.

The chain joins TRBV3-1 (or the pseudogene TRBV3-2) to TRBJ2-5; tentatively, D is TRBD1 (5 bases). The germline CDR1 and CDR2 sequences are LGHDT and YNNKEL (reference sequence). CDR3 length equals 16 residues. Trimming cost V 0 bases and J 2 bases, with 13 bases left between them. The CDR3 DNA follows: TGTGCCAGCAGCCAAGAAGTTGGGGCGGTACAAGAGACCCAGTACTTC. Its translation is CASSQEVGAVQETQYF.

The rearrangement uses TRBV3-1 (or the pseudogene TRBV3-2) and TRBJ2-7; 7 nucleotides line up with TRBD1. V was clipped by 2 bases and J by 4 bases; unmatched bases: 11. The CDR3 spans 16 residues. Per germline, CDR1 LGHDT and CDR2 YNNKEL (reference sequence). The CDR3: CASSQRVPGGQYEQYF. The CDR3 DNA follows: TGTGCCAGCAGCCAAAGGGTGCCAGGGGGACAATACGAGCAGTACTTC.

The chain combines TRBV2 with TRBJ2-7, with 13 bases that match TRBD2. CDR1 is SNHLY and CDR2 is FYNNEI in the germline V gene. The CDR3 length is 13 residues. Trimming cost V 8 bases and J 7 bases; bases outside gene matches: 5. DNA for the CDR3: TGTGCCAGCGGGACTAGCGGGATCGGAGAGCAGTACTTC. It codes for CASGTSGIGEQYF.

This clone appeared a single time. The rearrangement uses TRBV5-4 and TRBJ2-7; 9 bases agree with TRBD1. This CDR3 has 15 residues. In germline, CDR1 is SGHNT, CDR2 YYREEE (reference sequence). With 1 base clipped from V and 2 bases from J, the junction kept 4 bases outside the gene matches. CDR3 nucleotide sequence: TGTGCCAGCAGCTTGCGGACAGGGGAAACCTACGAGCAGTACTTC. Translated: CASSLRTGETYEQYF.

Here the CDR3 DNA reads TGTGCCAGCAGTTCCCTCGGGACAGGGAGTTCACCCCTCCACTTT. The encoded protein is CASSSLGTGSSPLHF. The chain recombines TRBV28 with TRBJ1-6; 9 nucleotides line up with TRBD1. The CDR3 has 15 amino acids. J gave up 9 bases and V 4 bases, and 7 bases lay outside the gene matches. In germline, CDR1 is MDHEN, CDR2 SYDVKM.

This chain uses TRBV10-3 with TRBJ2-3; D is unresolved. Germline CDR1 reads ENHRY; CDR2 reads SYGVKD. The CDR3 has 17 amino acids. The V end was cut by 3 bases, the J end by 0 bases, with 16 bases between. The CDR3 nucleotides read TGTGCCATCAGTGATTCCGGTGATTCCCCTAGCACAGATACGCAGTATTTT. Its translation: CAISDSGDSPSTDTQYF.

The chain combines TRBV29-1 with TRBJ2-1, with 7 nucleotides matching TRBD2. Germline trimming cut 8 bases from V and 4 bases from J; bases unmatched to any gene: 11. The germline V gene encodes CDR1 SQVTM and CDR2 ANQGSEA. This CDR3 has 14 amino acids. This chain's CDR3 is CSFRRASGYNEQFF. CDR3 sequence (DNA): TGCAGCTTCCGGCGGGCTAGCGGTTACAATGAGCAGTTCTTC.

V gene TRBV28 combines with J gene TRBJ2-5, with D possibly TRBD2 on 5 matching bases. The CDR3 spans 12 residues. CDR1 is MDHEN and CDR2 is SYDVKM in the germline V gene. CDR3 in DNA: TGTGCTACAAGGGAGAGGGAGAAGACCCAGTACTTC. Protein: CATREREKTQYF.

The rearrangement joins TRBV5-1 to TRBJ2-5; D possibly corresponds to TRBD1 (6 bases). Germline CDR1 and CDR2: SGHRS and YFSETQ. V was pared by 3 bases and J by 2 bases, with 11 bases between. This CDR3 has 14 residues. The CDR3 DNA reads TGCGCCAGCAGCTCCACAGGGCAACAAGAGACCCAGTACTTC. Protein sequence: CASSSTGQQETQYF.

The chain couples TRBV7-2 to TRBJ2-1, with a weak D call TRBD1 (6 bases). CDR1 is SGHTA, CDR2 FQGNSA, per germline. V lost 3 bases to trimming and J lost 8 bases, with 20 bases between them. This CDR3 region has 16 residues. CDR3 nucleotide sequence: TGTGCCAGCAGCTTCGGCTACGCCAGGGGCGGCCATGAGCAGTTCTTC. Amino acid sequence: CASSFGYARGGHEQFF.

This clone was picked up one time. This chain joins TRBV2 and TRBJ2-3; 12 bases align to TRBD2. The CDR3 runs to 16 residues. Per the germline V gene, CDR1 is SNHLY and CDR2 is FYNNEI. V gave up 6 bases and J gave up 4 bases; unmatched junction bases: 8. CDR3 region: CASSQTSGRPSDTQYF. CDR3 bases: TGTGCCAGCAGCCAAACTAGCGGGAGGCCCTCAGATACGCAGTATTTT.

The J gene is TRBJ1-3, the V gene TRBV6-4; D is unresolved. Germline V CDR1 and CDR2: MRHNA, SNTAGT. The CDR3 extends over 17 amino acids. Trimming pared 6 bases from V and 3 bases from J, leaving 21 bases between. CDR3 coding DNA: TGTGCCAGCAGCGACGGAGGCAAAGGGTCCGGTGGAAACACCATATATTTT. It yields the protein CASSDGGKGSGGNTIYF.

The genes are TRBV10-3 and TRBJ2-7; 7 nucleotides agree with TRBD2. The germline V gene has CDR1 ENHRY and CDR2 SYGVKD. CDR3 length: 16 residues. With V trimmed by 3 bases and J by 4 bases, 12 bases remained unmatched. DNA of the CDR3: TGTGCCATCAGTGAATCGTCCAGCGGGAAGTTGTACGAGCAGTACTTC. Translated, it gives CAISESSSGKLYEQYF.

This chain joins TRBV19 and TRBJ1-2, with D possibly matching TRBD1 (5 bases). V shed 7 bases and J shed 3 bases, with 18 bases lying between them. Per germline, CDR1 LNHDA and CDR2 SQIVND (reference sequence). The CDR3 totals 15 residues. The CDR3 coding sequence is TGTGCCAGTACCAGCACCCGGGGGTCATACTATGGCTACACCTTC. Its translation: CASTSTRGSYYGYTF.

The CDR3 is CASRLGIGLAGVHEQFF. CDR3 sequence (DNA): TGTGCCAGCAGGTTGGGAATAGGACTAGCGGGGGTACATGAGCAGTTCTTC. The chain combines TRBV13 with TRBJ2-1, with 13 bases lining up with TRBD2. Looked up from germline, CDR1 is PRHDT and CDR2 is FYEKMQ (reference sequence). V trimming: 6 bases; J trimming: 8 bases; junction bases outside the gene matches: 13. The CDR3 has 17 amino acids.

This clone has more than one count but fewer than ten. The chain combines TRBV2 with TRBJ2-3; D may be TRBD1 (6 bases). The V end lost 6 bases, the J end lost 5 bases, and 12 bases lay between the germline ends. Germline loops: CDR1 SNHLY, CDR2 FYNNEI. The CDR3 extends over 13 amino acids. In DNA form, the CDR3 reads TGTGCCAGCAGGAACAGGGTAGTAGATACGCAGTATTTT. It yields the protein CASRNRVVDTQYF. Using reference TRBV2 and TRBJ2-3 for the parts outside the CDR3, the full variable domain is EPEVTQTPSHQVTQMGQEVILRCVPISNHLYFYWYRQILGQKVEFLVSFYNNEISEKSEIFDDQFSVERPDGSNFTLKIRSTKLEDSAMYFCASRNRVVDTQYFGPGTRLTVL.

V gene TRBV18 combines with J gene TRBJ2-6; no clear D gene. V was trimmed by 0 bases and J by 4 bases, leaving 16 bases between them. The CDR3 sequence is 18 residues long. Germline V gene data show CDR1 as KGHSH and CDR2 as LQKENI. The CDR3 here is CASSPPALSGLGANVLTF. The CDR3 DNA sequence: TGTGCCAGCTCACCACCGGCATTATCCGGGTTAGGGGCCAACGTCCTGACTTTC.

CDR3: CATSVSSGRRTGELFF. DNA for the CDR3: TGTGCCACCAGTGTCTCAAGCGGGAGGCGGACCGGGGAGCTGTTTTTT. This chain connects TRBV24-1 to TRBJ2-2; 9 bases fit TRBD2. This CDR3 comprises 16 residues. Germline CDR1 reads KGHDR; CDR2 reads SFDVKD. J gave up 5 bases and V 5 bases, and 8 bases lay outside the gene matches.

V gene TRBV24-1 combines with J gene TRBJ1-1; D call uncertain. The CDR3 extends over 13 amino acids. V was clipped by 7 bases and J by 0 bases, with 8 bases between them. Germline V gene sequence: CDR1 KGHDR, CDR2 SFDVKD. CDR3 residues: CATREFMNTEAFF. CDR3 DNA: TGTGCCACCAGGGAGTTCATGAACACTGAAGCTTTCTTT.

The chain joins TRBV5-1 to TRBJ2-7, with 7 bases aligning to TRBD1. The trim removed 0 bases at V and 0 bases at J, leaving 3 bases unmatched. Germline V CDR1 and CDR2: SGHRS, YFSETQ. The CDR3 runs to 15 residues. The CDR3 nucleotides read TGCGCCAGCAGCTTGGAAACAGGGGCCTCCTACGAGCAGTACTTC. Translation gives CASSLETGASYEQYF. Drawing the rest from reference TRBV5-1 and TRBJ2-7, the complete variable domain is KAGVTQTPRYLIKTRGQQVTLSCSPISGHRSVSWYQQTPGQGLQFLFEYFSETQRNKGNFPGRFSGRQFSNSRSEMNVSTLELGDSALYLCASSLETGASYEQYFGPGTRLTVT.

CDR3 nucleotide sequence: TGTGCCAGTAGTATGCCTGGACTAGCCAAAAACATTCAGTACTTC. Translation: CASSMPGLAKNIQYF. The rearrangement uses TRBV19 and TRBJ2-4, with D possibly being TRBD2 (5 bases). V lost 3 bases, J lost 0 bases, and 9 bases lay in between. The germline gives CDR1 LNHDA, CDR2 SQIVND (reference sequence). The CDR3 has 15 amino acids.